This T cell receptor beta chain emerged from a study of T-cell reconstitution after alpha-beta-depleted transplantation in children. In this sample, this clonotype turned up a few times. V shed 1 base, J shed 1 base, and the junction held 2 bases outside the gene matches. CDR3 length equals 15 residues. Molecular barcoding with unique molecular identifiers was used for the TCRbeta library. TCRdb independently ran MiXCR on the PCR reads; one entry per CDR3 protein. The table shows around 370,000 distinct CDR3 sequences, with approximately 10% occurring only once. The sequencing here drew on PBMCs from the stem cell graft donor, taken from the stem cell graft. The TCR sequence derives from a human donor who donated a stem cell graft to a child with acute lymphoblastic leukemia. The chain recombines TRBV12-3 or TRBV12-4 with TRBJ2-5; 8 bases line up with TRBD1. This chain's CDR3 is CASSLVGQVQETQYF. DNA for the CDR3: TGTGCCAGCAGTTTAGTGGGACAGGTCCAAGAGACCCAGTACTTC.